This entry is about one T cell receptor (beta chain). Some clones are missing from TCRdb's copy, which holds only in-frame ones; the method was immunoSEQ multiplex PCR. Of some 190,000 clones listed, 82% were seen once; the top ten hold around 8%. The record originates from a study of blood T cell repertoires in COVID-19. Seattle patients were enrolled while actively infected and followed longitudinally. Germline CDR1 KGHSY, CDR2 FQNENV. The CDR3 runs to 17 residues. Trimming shortened V by 0 bases and J by 0 bases, and 9 bases separated the two germline ends. The receptor was isolated from a woman between 55 and 75 years old with COVID-19, enrolled during active disease. The specimen was peripheral blood. The chain uses TRBV16 and TRBJ2-6; a possible D gene is TRBD1 (6 bases). The CDR3 loop is CASSQSIGGSGANVLTF. Written as DNA, the CDR3 is TGTGCCAGCAGCCAATCGATAGGGGGCTCTGGGGCCAACGTCCTGACTTTC.